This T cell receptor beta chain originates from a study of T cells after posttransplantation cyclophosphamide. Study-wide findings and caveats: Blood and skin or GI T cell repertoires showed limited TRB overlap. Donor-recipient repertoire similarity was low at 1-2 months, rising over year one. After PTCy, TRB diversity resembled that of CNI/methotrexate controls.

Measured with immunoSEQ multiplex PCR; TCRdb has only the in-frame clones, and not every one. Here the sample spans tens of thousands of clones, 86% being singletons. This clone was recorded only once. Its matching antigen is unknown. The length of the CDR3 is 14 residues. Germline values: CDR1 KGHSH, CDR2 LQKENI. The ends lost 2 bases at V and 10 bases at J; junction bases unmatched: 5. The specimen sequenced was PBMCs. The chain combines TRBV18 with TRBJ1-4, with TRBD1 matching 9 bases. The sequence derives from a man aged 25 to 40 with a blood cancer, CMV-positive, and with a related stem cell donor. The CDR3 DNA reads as TGTGCCAGCTCACCAGGGACAGGGATGGGAAAACTGTTTTTT. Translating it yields CASSPGTGMGKLFF.